These 6 T cell receptor beta chains originate from one sample sequenced in a study of PD-1 blockade in classical Hodgkin lymphoma. Sequenced by immunoSEQ multiplex PCR; TCRdb stores in-frame clones only, minus some. This sample has under 8,000 clones, with approximately 86% found just once. This sample's time point: cycle 4 day 1 (C4D1), after about 6 weeks of nivolumab. Each patient experienced a relapse that followed autologous stem cell transplantation, and brentuximab vedotin exposure varied. The starting material was peripheral blood mononuclear cells (PBMCs), obtained before the fourth cycle of nivolumab. These TCRs come from a human donor with classical Hodgkin lymphoma.

The genes are TRBV6-1 and TRBJ1-3; D unclear. The CDR3 contains 18 residues. CDR1 and CDR2 (germline): MNHNS, SASEGT. Deletions cut 0 bases from V and 4 bases from J, with 19 bases between. For the CDR3, the DNA is TGTGCCAGCAGTGAAGCAAGTAGACTCCTACGGACCGGAAACACCATATATTTT. This codes for CASSEASRLLRTGNTIYF.

The J gene is TRBJ2-2, the V gene TRBV7-9; 10 positions match TRBD2. Germline-derived CDR1 and CDR2 are SEHNR and FQNEAQ (reference sequence). The CDR3 loop spans 18 amino acids. V dropped 2 bases and J dropped 1; count of bases not matched to a gene: 7. This chain's CDR3 is CASSLLLAGVGNTGELFF. The DNA of the CDR3 is TGTGCCAGCAGCTTACTGCTAGCGGGAGTAGGGAACACCGGGGAGCTGTTTTTT. Supplemented by reference TRBV7-9 and TRBJ2-2, the full variable domain reads DTGVSQNPRHKITKRGQNVTFRCDPISEHNRLYWYRQTLGQGPEFLTYFQNEAQLEKSRLLSDRFSAERPKGSFSTLEIQRTEQGDSAMYLCASSLLLAGVGNTGELFFGEGSRLTVL.

The CDR3: CASSPTPQETQYF. In nucleotides, the CDR3 is TGTGCCAGCAGCCCAACCCCCCAAGAGACCCAGTACTTC. V and J are TRBV7-3 and TRBJ2-5; D is unresolved. Trimming removed 5 bases at V and 1 base at J, with 8 bases between. CDR1 and CDR2 from the germline V gene are SGHTA and FQGTGA. The CDR3 extends over 13 amino acids.

This chain joins TRBV5-8 and TRBJ2-2; the match to TRBD2 covers 9 bases. V gave up 7 bases and J gave up 2 bases; unmatched junction bases: 12. The CDR3 is 17 residues long. In germline, CDR1 is SGHTS, CDR2 YDEGEE. CDR3 region: CASSPGTSPANTGELFF. The CDR3 DNA sequence: TGTGCCAGCTCCCCCGGGACTAGCCCCGCAAACACCGGGGAGCTGTTTTTT. The full variable domain, completed using reference TRBV5-8 and TRBJ2-2, is EAGVTQSPTHLIKTRGQQATLRCSPISGHTSVYWYQQALGLGLQFLLWYDEGEERNRGNFPPRFSGRQFPNYSSELNVNALELEDSALYLCASSPGTSPANTGELFFGEGSRLTVL.

CDR3 sequence reads: CASRLVDEAFF. CDR3 nucleotides: TGTGCCAGCCGATTAGTGGACGAAGCTTTCTTT. The gene calls are TRBV2 and TRBJ1-1, with no clear D. V was trimmed by 8 bases and J by 8 bases, leaving 12 bases between them. Germline CDR1 is SNHLY and CDR2 is FYNNEI. CDR3 length: 11 residues. The full variable domain, in which reference TRBV2 and TRBJ1-1 provide the parts outside the CDR3, is EPEVTQTPSHQVTQMGQEVILRCVPISNHLYFYWYRQILGQKVEFLVSFYNNEISEKSEIFDDQFSVERPDGSNFTLKIRSTKLEDSAMYFCASRLVDEAFFGQGTRLTVV.

This clone was observed a handful of times. A read error is the likely source, as a far larger clone sits one nucleotide away. This sequence joins TRBV15 and TRBJ1-3; 11 bases are a match to TRBD1. Per the germline V gene, CDR1 is LNHNV and CDR2 is YYDKDF (reference sequence). Losses at the gene ends were 0 bases for V and 6 bases for J; bases not matched to a gene: 7. The CDR3 covers 17 residues. CDR3 protein: CATSRERGTGGTNTIYF. The CDR3 DNA is TGTGCCACCAGCAGAGAGCGGGGGACAGGGGGGACAAACACCATATATTTT.